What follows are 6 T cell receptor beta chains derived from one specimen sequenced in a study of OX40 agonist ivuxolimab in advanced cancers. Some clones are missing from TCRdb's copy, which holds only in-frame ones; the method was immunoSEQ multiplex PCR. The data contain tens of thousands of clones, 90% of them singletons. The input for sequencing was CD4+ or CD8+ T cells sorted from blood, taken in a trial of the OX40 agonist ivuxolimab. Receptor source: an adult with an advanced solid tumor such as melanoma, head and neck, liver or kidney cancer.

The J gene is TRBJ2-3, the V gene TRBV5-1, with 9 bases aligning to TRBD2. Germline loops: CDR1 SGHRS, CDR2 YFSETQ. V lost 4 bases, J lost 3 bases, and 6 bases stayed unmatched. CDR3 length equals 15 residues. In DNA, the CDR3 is TGCGCCAGCAGCCAAAATAGCGGGGGAACAGATACGCAGTATTTT. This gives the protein CASSQNSGGTDTQYF.

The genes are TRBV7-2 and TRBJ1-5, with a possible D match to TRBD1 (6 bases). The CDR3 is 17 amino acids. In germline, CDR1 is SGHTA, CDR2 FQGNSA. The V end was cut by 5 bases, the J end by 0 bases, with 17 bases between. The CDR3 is CASSPDPGTFSNQPQHF. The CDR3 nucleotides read TGTGCCAGCAGCCCAGACCCTGGGACATTTAGCAATCAGCCCCAGCATTTT.

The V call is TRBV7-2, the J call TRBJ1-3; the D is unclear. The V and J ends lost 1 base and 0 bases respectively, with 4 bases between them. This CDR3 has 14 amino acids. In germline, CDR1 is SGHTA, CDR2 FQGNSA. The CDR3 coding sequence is TGTGCCAGCAGCTTAGGTAGCTCTGGAAACACCATATATTTT. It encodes CASSLGSSGNTIYF.

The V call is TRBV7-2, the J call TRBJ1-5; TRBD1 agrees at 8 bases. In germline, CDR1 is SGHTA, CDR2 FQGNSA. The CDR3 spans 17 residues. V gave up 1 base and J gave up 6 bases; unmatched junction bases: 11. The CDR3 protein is CASSLGFLDREGQPQHF. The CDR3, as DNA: TGTGCCAGCAGCTTAGGATTTTTGGACAGGGAGGGTCAGCCCCAGCATTTT.

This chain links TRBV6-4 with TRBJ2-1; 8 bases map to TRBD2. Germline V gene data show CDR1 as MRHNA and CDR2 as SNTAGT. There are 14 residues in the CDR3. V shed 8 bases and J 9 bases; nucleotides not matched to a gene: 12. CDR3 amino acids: CASRIEREKGEQFF. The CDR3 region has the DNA TGTGCCAGCCGTATCGAGCGGGAGAAGGGTGAGCAGTTCTTC.

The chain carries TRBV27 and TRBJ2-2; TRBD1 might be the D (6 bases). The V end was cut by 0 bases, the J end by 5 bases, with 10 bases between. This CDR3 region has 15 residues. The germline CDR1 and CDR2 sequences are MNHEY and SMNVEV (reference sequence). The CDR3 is CASSLSNRETGELFF. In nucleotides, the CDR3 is TGTGCCAGCAGTTTATCCAACAGGGAGACCGGGGAGCTGTTTTTT.